Shown below are 17 T cell receptor beta chains from a single sample sequenced in a study of blood T cell repertoires in COVID-19. Assay: immunoSEQ multiplex PCR; the TCRdb copy retains only in-frame clones and omits some. The sample lists approximately 250,000 clones; roughly 86% were seen once. Sequenced: peripheral blood. The origin of the receptors is a man aged 35 to 55 with active or convalescent COVID-19.

The chain links TRBV5-1 to TRBJ2-7; TRBD1 agrees at 9 bases. Germline values: CDR1 SGHRS, CDR2 YFSETQ. This CDR3 contains 14 residues. J lost 6 bases, V lost 4 bases, and 8 bases had no gene match. CDR3: CASSLNRGRSEQYF. The CDR3 coding sequence is TGCGCCAGCAGCCTAAACAGGGGGCGGTCCGAGCAGTACTTC.

This clone was seen a handful of times. The J gene is TRBJ1-2, the V gene TRBV14; D gene ambiguous. The V end lost 1 base, the J end lost 2 bases, and 8 bases lay between the germline ends. Per the germline V gene, CDR1 is SGHDN and CDR2 is FVKESK. This CDR3 is built from 14 residues. This chain's CDR3 is CASSQGTVNYGYTF. CDR3 DNA: TGTGCCAGCAGCCAAGGAACAGTCAACTATGGCTACACCTTC.

V is TRBV19 and J is TRBJ2-1; TRBD2 agrees at 7 bases. Per the germline V gene, CDR1 is LNHDA and CDR2 is SQIVND (reference sequence). Germline trimming cut 3 bases from V and 10 bases from J; bases unmatched to any gene: 12. The CDR3 contains 15 residues. The CDR3 DNA reads as TGTGCCAGTAGTATCCAGCCTAAAGCGGGAAGCGAGCAGTTCTTC. This gives the protein CASSIQPKAGSEQFF. Based on the CDR3 plus reference TRBV19 and TRBJ2-1, the full variable domain is DGGITQSPKYLFRKEGQNVTLSCEQNLNHDAMYWYRQDPGQGLRLIYYSQIVNDFQKGDIAEGYSVSREKKESFPLTVTSAQKNPTAFYLCASSIQPKAGSEQFFGPGTRLTVL.

To note about this clone: An end of the junction does not agree with germline; a read error may underlie this. The V call is TRBV7-7, the J call TRBJ2-5, with 10 bases lining up with TRBD2. The V gene's germline CDR1 is SSHAT and CDR2 FNYEAQ (reference sequence). This CDR3 comprises 15 residues. CDR3 bases: TGTGCTAGCAGCCTAAGCGGGGGGGCAGGGGAGACCCAGTACTTC. It specifies CASSLSGGAGETQYF.

This chain connects TRBV19 to TRBJ2-3, with 9 bases that match TRBD2. The V and J ends lost 4 bases and 2 bases, in that order; junction bases with no gene match: 7. Germline V CDR1 and CDR2: LNHDA, SQIVND (reference sequence). The CDR3 spans 16 residues. In nucleotides, the CDR3 is TGTGCCAGTAGTACTCGCGGGGGGGCATTCACAGATACGCAGTATTTT. As protein: CASSTRGGAFTDTQYF.

This chain connects TRBV5-1 to TRBJ2-7; 9 nucleotides agree with TRBD2. V lost 2 bases and J lost 7; bases outside the gene matches: 7. There are 14 residues in the CDR3. Germline V CDR1 and CDR2: SGHRS, YFSETQ. CDR3 region: CASSFLAGLEEQYF. The CDR3 bases are TGCGCCAGCAGCTTCCTAGCGGGATTGGAGGAGCAGTACTTC.

The chain employs TRBV3-1 (or the pseudogene TRBV3-2) and TRBJ1-1; D is ambiguous. V was cut by 8 bases and J by 10 bases, with 8 bases left in between. The CDR3 contains 9 residues. The germline V gene encodes CDR1 LGHDT and CDR2 YNNKEL (reference sequence). The CDR3 nucleotides read TGTGCCAGCGGGAGTCCAGCTTTCTTT. This gives the protein CASGSPAFF.

The rearrangement links TRBV29-1 to TRBJ1-1; D not certain. The germline CDR1 and CDR2 sequences are SQVTM and ANQGSEA. The CDR3 sequence is 11 residues long. V lost 6 bases to trimming and J lost 1 base, with 6 bases between them. CDR3 nucleotides: TGCAGCGTCTGGAGGAACACTGAAGCTTTCTTT. It yields the protein CSVWRNTEAFF.

This clone has a handful of counts. The V and J genes are TRBV7-9 and TRBJ1-5, with D perhaps matching TRBD1 (5 bases). This CDR3 is built from 14 residues. CDR1 is SEHNR and CDR2 is FQNEAQ in the germline V gene (reference sequence). Trimming cost V 1 base and J 4 bases, with 8 bases left between them. The CDR3 is CASSLEGQNQPQHF. The CDR3, as DNA: TGTGCCAGCAGCTTAGAAGGACAAAATCAGCCCCAGCATTTT.

This clone was picked up one time. The V gene is TRBV20-1, the J gene TRBJ1-5; D is ambiguous. The germline V gene has CDR1 DFQATT and CDR2 SNEGSKA (reference sequence). The CDR3 is 14 amino acids. V dropped 3 bases and J dropped 0 bases, with 9 bases sitting between them. CDR3: CSASGRVSNQPQHF. For the CDR3, the DNA is TGCAGTGCTAGTGGGAGGGTTAGCAATCAGCCCCAGCATTTT.

The rearrangement links TRBV6-4 to TRBJ1-4; a possible D gene is TRBD1 (6 bases). The V and J ends lost 3 bases and 7 bases respectively, with 15 bases between them. The CDR3 has 15 residues. Germline V gives CDR1 MRHNA, CDR2 SNTAGT. The CDR3 sequence: CASSEGAQGGEKLFF. The CDR3 nucleotides are TGTGCCAGCAGTGAAGGGGCACAGGGCGGTGAAAAACTGTTTTTT.

This chain connects TRBV19 to TRBJ1-1, with a possible D match to TRBD1 (6 bases). This CDR3 is 13 amino acids long. The germline gives CDR1 LNHDA, CDR2 SQIVND (reference sequence). Trimming cost V 6 bases and J 4 bases, with 12 bases left between them. CDR3 sequence (DNA): TGTGCCAGTAGACATACAGGGCCCACTGAAGCTTTCTTT. Its protein product is CASRHTGPTEAFF. Full variable domain (remainder filled in from reference TRBV19 and TRBJ1-1): DGGITQSPKYLFRKEGQNVTLSCEQNLNHDAMYWYRQDPGQGLRLIYYSQIVNDFQKGDIAEGYSVSREKKESFPLTVTSAQKNPTAFYLCASRHTGPTEAFFGQGTRLTVV.

The CDR3 is CASAKSGTKYSNQPQHF. The CDR3 DNA sequence: TGTGCCAGTGCGAAATCCGGGACAAAATATAGCAATCAGCCCCAGCATTTT. This chain uses TRBV19 with TRBJ1-5, with D possibly being TRBD1 (6 bases). Germline CDR1 reads LNHDA; CDR2 reads SQIVND (reference sequence). CDR3 length: 17 residues. Trimming cost V 8 bases and J 0 bases, with 20 bases left between them.

The chain joins TRBV4-1 to TRBJ1-5; D uncertain. This CDR3 spans 15 amino acids. Germline-derived CDR1 and CDR2 are MGHRA and YSYEKL. V was cut by 1 base and J by 6 bases, with 13 bases left in between. The CDR3: CASSQVGVRGQPQHF. CDR3 DNA sequence: TGCGCCAGCAGCCAAGTTGGGGTACGGGGTCAGCCCCAGCATTTT.

J is TRBJ2-5 and V is TRBV5-6; 10 nucleotides line up with TRBD2. Germline values: CDR1 SGHDT, CDR2 YYEEEE. Losses at the gene ends were 2 bases for V and 4 bases for J; bases not matched to a gene: 5. This CDR3 is 15 amino acids long. DNA of the CDR3: TGTGCCAGCAGCTTTGGCAGCGGGGGGGGAGAGACCCAGTACTTC. As protein: CASSFGSGGGETQYF.

This sequence joins TRBV6-5 and TRBJ2-7, with TRBD1 matching 7 bases. Germline CDR1 is MNHEY and CDR2 is SVGAGI. The CDR3 has 14 residues. The V gene end was trimmed by 5 bases and the J gene end by 1 base; junction bases not matched to a gene: 5. CDR3 DNA: TGTGCCAGCAGTCGTCCGGGACAGTCCTACGAGCAGTACTTC. This encodes CASSRPGQSYEQYF.

The chain uses TRBV11-3 and TRBJ2-1, with D possibly being TRBD2 (6 bases). Per germline, CDR1 SGHNT and CDR2 YENEEA. This CDR3 has 16 residues. V lost 5 bases, J lost 5 bases, and 19 bases lay in between. The CDR3 DNA reads as TGTGCCAGCAGCGCCCGTATGGGGGGTATAAACAATGAGCAGTTCTTC. Residues: CASSARMGGINNEQFF.